These 10 T cell receptor beta chains were sequenced from one sample in a study of Ad26.COV2.S vaccination and SARS-CoV-2 variants. The protocol was immunoSEQ multiplex PCR, while the TCRdb copy is restricted to in-frame clones and leaves out a portion. The data contain 350,000 to 450,000 clones, 80% to 90% of them singletons. Stated treatment: 15 to 20 received Ad26.COV2.S at low or high dose, single or two shots; about 5 received placebo; per-sample allocation not given. All samples were drawn on day 63, counting from the first vaccine or placebo injection. This specimen was peripheral blood, taken in a trial of Ad26.COV2.S vaccine versus placebo. Receptor source: a person between 18 and 59 years old who received the Ad26.COV2.S COVID-19 vaccine or a placebo.

The chain carries TRBV19 and TRBJ2-1; 7 nucleotides line up with TRBD1. The CDR3 consists of 17 residues. Losses at the gene ends were 0 bases for V and 4 bases for J; bases not matched to a gene: 9. Germline CDR1 and CDR2: LNHDA and SQIVND (reference sequence). The DNA of the CDR3 is TGTGCCAGTAGTATAGACGGCGACAGGGTGGTGTACAATGAGCAGTTCTTC. The encoded protein is CASSIDGDRVVYNEQFF.

The chain recombines TRBV2 with TRBJ1-2; D is undetermined. The germline V gene encodes CDR1 SNHLY and CDR2 FYNNEI. The CDR3 is 12 residues long. Trimming removed 0 bases at V and 8 bases at J, with 7 bases between. In DNA, the CDR3 is TGTGCCAGCAGTGAAGCTCGGTCCGGCTACACCTTC. It yields the protein CASSEARSGYTF.

The chain carries TRBV4-3 and TRBJ1-1, with unresolved D. This CDR3 spans 13 amino acids. The V gene lost 6 bases and the J gene lost 8 bases, with 16 bases spanning the gap. CDR1 is LGHNA and CDR2 is YSLEER in the germline V gene. CDR3 in amino acids: CASSLEGEGEAFF. CDR3 sequence (DNA): TGCGCCAGCAGTCTAGAAGGTGAAGGAGAAGCTTTCTTT.

The genes are TRBV19 and TRBJ1-1; D call uncertain. Trimming pared 4 bases from V and 3 bases from J, leaving 21 bases between. Germline CDR1 LNHDA, CDR2 SQIVND (reference sequence). The length of the CDR3 is 17 residues. CDR3 protein: CASSNSPIPMVDTEAFF. CDR3 sequence (DNA): TGTGCCAGTAGTAATTCCCCCATCCCCATGGTGGACACTGAAGCTTTCTTT.

The chain joins TRBV6-5 to TRBJ1-2, with 7 bases matching TRBD1. After removal of 2 bases from V and 4 bases from J, the junction contained 4 bases not matched to a gene. Germline V gene data show CDR1 as MNHEY and CDR2 as SVGAGI. The CDR3 extends over 14 amino acids. CDR3 in amino acids: CASSYDRAGYGYTF. The CDR3 nucleotides read TGTGCCAGCAGTTACGACAGGGCCGGCTATGGCTACACCTTC.

The chain has TRBV11-2 and TRBJ2-3; a possible D gene is TRBD1 (6 bases). The CDR3 has 15 residues. Germline V CDR1 and CDR2: SGHAT, FQNNGV. V was pared by 1 base and J by 4 bases, with 12 bases between. The DNA for the CDR3 is TGTGCCAGCAGCTTAGGACAGCCAGGGGCAGATACGCAGTATTTT. Encoded protein: CASSLGQPGADTQYF.

The genes are TRBV5-8 and TRBJ1-1; TRBD1 matches 7 bases. There are 15 residues in the CDR3. V lost 4 bases and J lost 1; bases outside the gene matches: 7. Germline V gives CDR1 SGHTS, CDR2 YDEGEE. The CDR3 loop reads CASSRGTAENTEAFF. CDR3 coding DNA: TGTGCCAGCAGCCGGGGGACAGCGGAGAACACTGAAGCTTTCTTT.

The chain uses TRBV5-1 and TRBJ1-3, with D unclear. Germline CDR1 SGHRS, CDR2 YFSETQ. V lost 5 bases to trimming and J lost 2 bases, with 11 bases between them. There are 14 residues in the CDR3. Here the CDR3 DNA reads TGCGCCAGCAGTTCCGGGTCCCCTGGAAACACCATATATTTT. Residues: CASSSGSPGNTIYF.

The J gene is TRBJ2-5, the V gene TRBV21-1; TRBD1 is taken as the D call from the table, unchecked against the DNA. TRBV21-1 is reported as a pseudogene. The CDR3 has 21 amino acids. Written as DNA, the CDR3 is TGTGCCAGCAGCAAAGCGCTCTCCATTACCGGGACAGGGACCCCACAAGAGACCCAGTACTTC. Its protein product is CASSKALSITGTGTPQETQYF.

This clone has just a few counts. V usage is TRBV15 and J usage is TRBJ1-2, with D unresolved. Trimming cost V 0 bases and J 6 bases, with 5 bases left between them. Per the germline V gene, CDR1 is LNHNV and CDR2 is YYDKDF (reference sequence). CDR3 length equals 12 residues. The DNA of the CDR3 is TGTGCCACCAGCAGAGACAACCATGGCTACACCTTC. Encoded protein: CATSRDNHGYTF.